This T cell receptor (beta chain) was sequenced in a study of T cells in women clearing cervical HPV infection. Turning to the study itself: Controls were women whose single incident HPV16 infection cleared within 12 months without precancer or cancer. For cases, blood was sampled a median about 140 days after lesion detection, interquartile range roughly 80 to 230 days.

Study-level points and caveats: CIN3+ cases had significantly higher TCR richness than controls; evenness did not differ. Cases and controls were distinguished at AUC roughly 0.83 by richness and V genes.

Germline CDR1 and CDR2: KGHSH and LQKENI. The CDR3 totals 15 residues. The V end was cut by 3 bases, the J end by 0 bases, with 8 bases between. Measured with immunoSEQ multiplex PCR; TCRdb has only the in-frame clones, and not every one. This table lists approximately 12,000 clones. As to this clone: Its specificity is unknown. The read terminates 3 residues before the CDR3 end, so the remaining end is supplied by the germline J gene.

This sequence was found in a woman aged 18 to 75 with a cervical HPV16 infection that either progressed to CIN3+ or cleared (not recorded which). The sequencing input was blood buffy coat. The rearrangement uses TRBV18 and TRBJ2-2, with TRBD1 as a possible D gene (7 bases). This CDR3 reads CASSPRGANTGELFF. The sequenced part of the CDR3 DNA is TGTGCCAGCTCACCCAGGGGGGCGAACACCGGGGAG.